The table lists the clone carrying this TCR beta chain with a few counts. The data belong to a study of blood T cells in healthy people across ages. A J-beta primer mix and a sample-barcoded 5' primer were used in a second PCR of about 7 to 12 cycles. TCRdb fed the 5' RACE reads into MiXCR, producing one record per CDR3 protein. The table has around 790,000 distinct CDR3 sequences, roughly 44% seen once. Sequenced input: blood. The sequence derives from a man aged 60-69 years in good health.

CDR3 protein: CASSFGQPNGYTF. The CDR3 region has the DNA TGTGCCAGCAGCTTTGGGCAGCCTAATGGCTACACCTTC. This sequence joins TRBV7-2 and TRBJ1-2; no definite D call. CDR1 SGHTA and CDR2 FQGNSA come from the germline V gene. The V end was cut by 3 bases, the J end by 6 bases, with 11 bases between. This CDR3 comprises 13 residues. The variable domain in full, with the rest retrieved from reference TRBV7-2 and TRBJ1-2, is GAGVSQSPSNKVTEKGKDVELRCDPISGHTALYWYRQSLGQGLEFLIYFQGNSAPDKSGLPSDRFSAERTGGSVSTLTIQRTQQEDSAVYLCASSFGQPNGYTFGSGTRLTVV.